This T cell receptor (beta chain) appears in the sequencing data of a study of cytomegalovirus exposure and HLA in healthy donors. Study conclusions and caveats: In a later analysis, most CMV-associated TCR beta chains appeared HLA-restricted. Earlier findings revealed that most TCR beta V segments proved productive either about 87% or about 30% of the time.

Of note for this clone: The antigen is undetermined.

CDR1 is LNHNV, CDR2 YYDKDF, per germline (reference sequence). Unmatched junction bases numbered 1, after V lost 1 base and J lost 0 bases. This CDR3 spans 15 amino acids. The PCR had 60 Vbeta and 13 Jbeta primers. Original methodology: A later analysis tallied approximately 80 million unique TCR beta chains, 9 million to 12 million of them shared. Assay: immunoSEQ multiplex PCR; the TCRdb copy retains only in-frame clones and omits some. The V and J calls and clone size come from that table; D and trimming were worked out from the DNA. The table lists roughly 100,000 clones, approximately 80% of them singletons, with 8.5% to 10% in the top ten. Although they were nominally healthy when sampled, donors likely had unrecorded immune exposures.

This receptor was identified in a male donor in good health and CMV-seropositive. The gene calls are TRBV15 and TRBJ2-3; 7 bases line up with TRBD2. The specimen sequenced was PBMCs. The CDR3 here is CATSRGGGSTDTQYF. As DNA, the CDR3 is TGTGCCACCAGCAGAGGGGGGGGAAGCACAGATACGCAGTATTTT.